The source of this T cell receptor (beta chain) is a study of T cell responses to AZD1222 COVID-19 vaccine. In regard to this clone: Its antigen is still unknown.

The study, taken as a whole, reports: Compared with day 0, the breadth and depth of the Spike-specific TCR repertoire rose significantly after two doses of AZD1222. Reports indicate that nearly half of spike-specific TCRs are directed at unmutated variant regions.

TCRdb's table, derived via immunoSEQ multiplex PCR, lists solely in-frame clones and lacks some. The data hold around 99,000 clones, with around 90% observed a single time. CDR3 length: 16 residues. Trimming removed 2 bases from V and 6 bases from J; junction bases left unmatched: 5. CDR1 LNHDA and CDR2 SQIVND come from the germline V gene (reference sequence). The sequenced sample was peripheral blood, obtained on day 0 of AZD1222 vaccination. The genes are TRBV19 and TRBJ2-2; TRBD2 agrees at 11 bases. The TCR was taken from an adult in good health. Here the CDR3 reads CASSIWGTSGAGELFF. For the CDR3, the DNA is TGTGCCAGTAGTATATGGGGGACTAGCGGAGCCGGGGAGCTGTTTTTT.